Shown below are 27 T cell receptor beta chains from a single sample sequenced in a study of blood T cell repertoires in COVID-19. Clones were read by immunoSEQ multiplex PCR, and TCRdb kept only the in-frame ones, dropping some. Here the sample spans 200,000 to 250,000 clones, just over 85% being singletons. What was sequenced was PBMCs or T cells enriched from blood (not recorded which). The receptors were gathered from a woman between 40 and 50 years old with acute COVID-19.

The chain uses TRBV12-3 or TRBV12-4 and TRBJ1-3; tentatively, D is TRBD1 (6 bases). Trimming took 3 bases from V and 8 from J, leaving 11 bases between them. The CDR3 runs to 13 residues. DNA of the CDR3: TGTGCCAGCAGTTTCACAGGGTGGGACACCATATATTTT. As protein: CASSFTGWDTIYF.

This clone was counted a few times. The V and J genes are TRBV7-9 and TRBJ2-1; a weak D match, TRBD2 (6 bases). Germline assignment: CDR1 SEHNR and CDR2 FQNEAQ (reference sequence). V was clipped by 1 base and J by 4 bases, with 11 bases between them. The CDR3 is 15 amino acids. The CDR3: CASSLGAGSYNEQFF. CDR3 sequence (DNA): TGTGCCAGCAGCTTAGGAGCGGGCAGTTACAATGAGCAGTTCTTC.

The genes are TRBV7-2 and TRBJ2-2; 7 nucleotides align to TRBD1. Germline V gene data show CDR1 as SGHTA and CDR2 as FQGNSA. The CDR3 is 13 amino acids. V dropped 4 bases and J dropped 6; count of bases not matched to a gene: 2. As DNA, the CDR3 is TGTGCCAGCAGCTACACAGGGGCCGGGGAGCTGTTTTTT. Its translation is CASSYTGAGELFF.

V usage is TRBV28 and J usage is TRBJ1-5; a weak D match, TRBD1 (5 bases). The ends were cut back, 5 bases at V and 2 bases at J, with 13 bases in the middle. Per germline, CDR1 MDHEN and CDR2 SYDVKM. The CDR3 spans 15 residues. This chain's CDR3 is CASSRRTPGNQPQHF. For the CDR3, the DNA is TGTGCCAGCAGTCGGCGGACACCCGGCAATCAGCCCCAGCATTTT.

The chain employs TRBV7-6 and TRBJ2-7, with 7 nucleotides matching TRBD1. V lost 5 bases, J lost 7 bases, and 8 bases stayed unmatched. The CDR3 totals 13 residues. CDR1 is SGHVS and CDR2 is FNYEAQ in the germline V gene. In nucleotides, the CDR3 is TGTGCCAGCAGCCCCGGGACAGTCGGGGAGCAGTACTTC. Protein: CASSPGTVGEQYF.

The chain couples TRBV3-1 (or the pseudogene TRBV3-2) to TRBJ2-2, with 7 bases matching TRBD1. The germline V gene has CDR1 LGHDT and CDR2 YNNKEL (reference sequence). CDR3 length: 13 amino acids. V dropped 4 bases and J dropped 6; count of bases not matched to a gene: 2. CDR3 DNA: TGTGCCAGCAGCCCCACAGGGGCCGGGGAGCTGTTTTTT. Translation gives CASSPTGAGELFF.

To note about this clone: At one of its ends the junction is not consistent with the germline gene, which may arise from a read error. The J gene is TRBJ2-1, the V gene TRBV28; 13 bases agree with TRBD2. The CDR3 totals 14 residues. Germline V gene data show CDR1 as MDHEN and CDR2 as SYDVKM. The CDR3 DNA follows: TGTGCCAGCAGCACTCCGGGACTAGCGGGACTGGCGGTCTTC. It codes for CASSTPGLAGLAVF.

The chain links TRBV7-9 to TRBJ2-1; the D is unclear. CDR1 is SEHNR, CDR2 FQNEAQ, per germline (reference sequence). The germline V and J ends were trimmed by 0 bases and 6 bases, with 9 bases remaining between them. The CDR3 is 14 amino acids. The CDR3 region has the DNA TGTGCCAGCAGCTTAGCGGCTCACGCCAATGAGCAGTTCTTC. Encoded protein: CASSLAAHANEQFF.

The V call is TRBV5-3, the J call TRBJ2-1; 7 bases fit TRBD1. TRBV5-3 has ORF status, its function being uncertain. V gave up 2 bases and J gave up 7 bases; unmatched junction bases: 6. The CDR3 runs 14 residues. DNA for the CDR3: TGTGCCAGAAGCTTAGGACAGGAGACTAATGAGCAGTTCTTC. Its protein is CARSLGQETNEQFF.

This clone was seen more than once but under ten times. The chain uses TRBV18 and TRBJ1-2; D unclear. Germline V gives CDR1 KGHSH, CDR2 LQKENI. CDR3 length equals 14 residues. Trimming stripped 2 bases from V and 3 bases from J, with 10 bases between. CDR3 in amino acids: CASSPSMGDYGYTF. CDR3 DNA: TGTGCCAGCTCACCATCGATGGGAGACTATGGCTACACCTTC.

This chain uses TRBV28 with TRBJ1-2; tentative D call: TRBD1 (5 bases). V lost 10 bases to trimming and J lost 6 bases, with 12 bases between them. The germline V gene has CDR1 MDHEN and CDR2 SYDVKM. The CDR3 has 11 amino acids. Here the CDR3 reads CATKPGNGYTF. As DNA, the CDR3 is TGTGCCACCAAACCAGGGAATGGCTACACCTTC.

The rearrangement uses TRBV29-1 and TRBJ2-5, with D possibly being TRBD2 (6 bases). CDR3 length equals 12 residues. Germline V gene lookup returns CDR1 SQVTM and CDR2 ANQGSEA. V shed 4 bases and J shed 5 bases, with 11 bases lying between them. The CDR3 DNA is TGCAGCGTTGTCCCGGGAGACGAGACCCAGTACTTC. The encoded protein is CSVVPGDETQYF.

The chain combines TRBV27 with TRBJ2-2, with 11 bases aligning to TRBD1. Germline lookup yields CDR1 MNHEY and CDR2 SMNVEV (reference sequence). The CDR3 loop spans 16 amino acids. V was clipped by 4 bases and J by 6 bases; unmatched bases: 7. The CDR3 spells CASSSSGQGAAGELFF. The CDR3 nucleotides are TGTGCCAGCAGTTCATCAGGACAGGGGGCCGCCGGGGAGCTGTTTTTT.

CDR3 bases: TGTGCCAGCAGTCCAACAGGTAACAATGAGCAGTTCTTC. As protein: CASSPTGNNEQFF. The V and J genes are TRBV27 and TRBJ2-1; D is perhaps TRBD1 (5 bases). The length of the CDR3 is 13 residues. Germline V gene lookup returns CDR1 MNHEY and CDR2 SMNVEV (reference sequence). V dropped 5 bases and J dropped 5 bases, with 10 bases sitting between them.

The J gene is TRBJ1-1, the V gene TRBV6-5, with TRBD1 matching 9 bases. Germline CDR1 and CDR2: MNHEY and SVGAGI. V lost 7 bases to trimming and J lost 8 bases; unmatched junction nucleotides: 14. The CDR3 runs to 15 residues. In DNA, the CDR3 is TGTGCCAGCACTCTAATCCGACAGGGGGTGAAGGAAGCTTTCTTT. Residues: CASTLIRQGVKEAFF.

The chain joins TRBV29-1 to TRBJ1-2; 10 positions match TRBD1. The CDR3 is made up of 15 amino acids. V gave up 6 bases and J gave up 0 bases; unmatched junction bases: 7. The V gene's germline CDR1 is SQVTM and CDR2 ANQGSEA. CDR3: CSVRQDRGSNYGYTF. CDR3 in DNA: TGCAGCGTCCGCCAGGACAGGGGGTCTAACTATGGCTACACCTTC.

V usage is TRBV7-2 and J usage is TRBJ1-4; tentatively, D is TRBD1 (5 bases). V dropped 5 bases and J dropped 11 bases, with 24 bases sitting between them. The length of the CDR3 is 16 residues. Germline V gene data show CDR1 as SGHTA and CDR2 as FQGNSA. CDR3 DNA: TGTGCCAGCAGCCCCCTGTCCGACTCCGGGGGGATGAAACTGTTTTTT. Translated: CASSPLSDSGGMKLFF.

The V gene is TRBV5-1, the J gene TRBJ2-1; 14 nucleotides line up with TRBD2. Per germline, CDR1 SGHRS and CDR2 YFSETQ. The CDR3 contains 23 residues. J gave up 1 base and V 0 bases, and 18 bases lay outside the gene matches. The chain's CDR3 is CASSLDVLWRGTSGSKSYNEQFF. The CDR3 nucleotides are TGCGCCAGCAGCTTGGACGTTCTTTGGAGGGGGACTAGCGGGAGTAAGTCCTACAATGAGCAGTTCTTC.

The V and J genes are TRBV7-9 and TRBJ1-4; possible D gene TRBD1, 6 bases. Trimming stripped 0 bases from V and 3 bases from J, with 8 bases between. The CDR3 is 15 residues long. The V gene's germline CDR1 is SEHNR and CDR2 FQNEAQ (reference sequence). CDR3 sequence reads: CASSLAWTANEKLFF. The CDR3 DNA is TGTGCCAGCAGCTTAGCCTGGACAGCTAATGAAAAACTGTTTTTT. Complete variable domain (other parts from reference TRBV7-9 and TRBJ1-4): DTGVSQNPRHKITKRGQNVTFRCDPISEHNRLYWYRQTLGQGPEFLTYFQNEAQLEKSRLLSDRFSAERPKGSFSTLEIQRTEQGDSAMYLCASSLAWTANEKLFFGSGTQLSVL.

V and J are TRBV11-1 and TRBJ2-5, with 10 bases matching TRBD2. Trimming at V came to 5 bases and at J to 2 bases, leaving 5 bases not matched to a gene. The CDR3 consists of 15 residues. Germline lookup yields CDR1 SGHAT and CDR2 FQDESV (reference sequence). CDR3: CASSPSGRAQETQYF. The CDR3, as DNA: TGTGCCAGCAGCCCAAGCGGGAGGGCTCAAGAGACCCAGTACTTC.

The chain is built from TRBV28 and TRBJ2-2, with D tentatively TRBD2 (6 bases). The germline CDR1 and CDR2 sequences are MDHEN and SYDVKM. The germline V and J ends were trimmed by 7 bases and 8 bases, with 17 bases remaining between them. The CDR3 extends over 14 amino acids. CDR3 DNA sequence: TGTGCCAGCATCTTGGGGGGAACTCCAGGGGAGCTGTTTTTT. This translates into CASILGGTPGELFF.

The chain carries TRBV7-9 and TRBJ1-2; 9 bases agree with TRBD1. Germline CDR1 and CDR2: SEHNR and FQNEAQ (reference sequence). CDR3 size: 16 residues. Unmatched junction bases numbered 9, after V lost 4 bases and J lost 3 bases. CDR3 sequence reads: CASSSLAGQGYYGYTF. CDR3 nucleotides: TGTGCCAGCAGCTCCCTGGCCGGACAGGGGTACTATGGCTACACCTTC. The variable domain in full, with the rest retrieved from reference TRBV7-9 and TRBJ1-2, is DTGVSQNPRHKITKRGQNVTFRCDPISEHNRLYWYRQTLGQGPEFLTYFQNEAQLEKSRLLSDRFSAERPKGSFSTLEIQRTEQGDSAMYLCASSSLAGQGYYGYTFGSGTRLTVV.

The V gene is TRBV10-3, the J gene TRBJ1-1; 9 nucleotides align to TRBD1. The CDR3 spans 17 residues. The germline V gene has CDR1 ENHRY and CDR2 SYGVKD. After removal of 2 bases from V and 3 bases from J, the junction contained 10 bases not matched to a gene. CDR3 residues: CAISEGQGMVSHTEAFF. The CDR3 coding sequence is TGTGCCATCAGTGAGGGACAGGGGATGGTCTCCCACACTGAAGCTTTCTTT.

This clone has only one observation. The rearrangement links TRBV5-4 to TRBJ2-7, with D possibly being TRBD1 (7 bases). Per the germline V gene, CDR1 is SGHNT and CDR2 is YYREEE (reference sequence). There are 15 residues in the CDR3. The V end was cut by 0 bases, the J end by 5 bases, with 15 bases between. The CDR3 DNA sequence: TGTGCCAGCAGCTTGGGGGGCCAGGGGGGCAACGAGCAGTACTTC. It yields the protein CASSLGGQGGNEQYF.

This clone was found a few times. V usage is TRBV5-1 and J usage is TRBJ2-1; 9 nucleotides line up with TRBD2. CDR3 size: 17 residues. Trimming took 6 bases from V and 2 from J; bases not matched to a gene: 12. Germline V gene sequence: CDR1 SGHRS, CDR2 YFSETQ. CDR3 protein: CASKGGRAESAYNEQFF. The CDR3 DNA reads as TGCGCCAGCAAGGGCGGGAGGGCCGAGAGCGCCTACAATGAGCAGTTCTTC.

The chain has TRBV28 and TRBJ1-5; D might be TRBD1 (6 bases). CDR1 and CDR2 (germline): MDHEN, SYDVKM. CDR3 length: 15 residues. The ends were cut back, 6 bases at V and 9 bases at J, with 21 bases in the middle. Here the CDR3 DNA reads TGTGCCAGCAGCCGAACAACAGGGAGCTCCGGGCCCCAGCATTTT. This sequence encodes CASSRTTGSSGPQHF.

The V call is TRBV15, the J call TRBJ2-1; 7 bases are shared with TRBD1. From germline, CDR1 is LNHNV and CDR2 YYDKDF (reference sequence). The CDR3 is 15 residues long. V was clipped by 1 base and J by 5 bases; unmatched bases: 5. DNA for the CDR3: TGTGCCACCAGCAGAGGACAGGGTCGGGACAATGAGCAGTTCTTC. This gives the protein CATSRGQGRDNEQFF.